This TCR beta chain was documented in a study of shared clonotypes between healthy human individuals. Looking at the study overall: Researchers assigned three CD4 naive, three CD4 memory, two CD8 naive and one CD8 memory plate to each donor.

As regards this clone: The same CDR3 arises from other DNA sequences in this sample as well.

TCRdb keeps only in-frame clones here, not all; method: immunoSEQ multiplex PCR. The sample contains more than 1,200,000 clones, 98% to 99% of which appear only once. Germline CDR1 is MDHEN and CDR2 is SYDVKM. The CDR3 consists of 10 residues. V was shortened by 4 bases and J by 7 bases, with 4 bases between the two germline ends. The TCR sequence derives from a man younger than 40 in good health. The specimen sequenced was naive CD4+ T cells sorted from blood. Subset given: CD45RA+ positively selected. The chain recombines TRBV28 with TRBJ1-1, with unresolved D. For the CDR3, the DNA is TGTGCCAGCAGTTCGGGTGAAGCTTTCTTT. It translates to CASSSGEAFF.